Listed below are T cell receptor beta chains from one sample, sequenced in a study of identical twins. A single record per CDR3 protein comes from TCRdb applying MiXCR to the 5' RACE reads. The sample consists of some 1,700,000 distinct CDR3 sequences, less than 40% of them appearing once. The sequenced material came from cord blood. The source is a newborn girl in good health. CDR3s include the opening cysteine and the closing phenylalanine or tryptophan. The D gene is left open where the match is weak. Clone sizes are given selectively: once, few, many, or a class where the clone is expanded.

V gene,D gene,clone size,J gene,CDR3 protein,CDR3 DNA
TRBV20-1,NA,once,TRBJ2-7,CRASSNLAGTGYEQYF,TGCAGGGCTAGTTCCAACCTAGCAGGTACTGGCTACGAGCAGTACTTC
TRBV24-1,NA,NA,TRBJ2-2,CATKDSNTGELFF,TGTGCCACCAAGGACTCCAACACCGGGGAGCTGTTTTTT
TRBV6-1,NA,NA,TRBJ2-5,CASSETGRRYF,TGTGCCAGCAGTGAAACCGGGCGCCGGTACTTC
TRBV7-6,NA,NA,TRBJ2-1,CASSPRQPRSYNEQFF,TGTGCCAGCAGCCCGAGACAGCCAAGGTCCTACAATGAGCAGTTCTTC
TRBV5-1,TRBD2,few,TRBJ2-7,CVSSSGSGSTYEQYF,TGCGTCAGCAGCTCCGGTAGCGGGAGTACCTACGAGCAGTACTTC
TRBV11-1,NA,few,TRBJ2-1,CASSLKRGNEQFF,TGTGCCAGCAGCTTAAAACGGGGAAATGAGCAGTTCTTC
TRBV20-1,NA,once,TRBJ2-7,CSARDPERSYEQYF,TGCAGTGCTAGAGACCCTGAACGCTCCTACGAGCAGTACTTC
TRBV10-3,TRBD2,NA,TRBJ2-3,CAIKSSGRGTDTRYF,TGTGCCATCAAATCTAGCGGGAGGGGCACAGATACGCGGTATTTT
TRBV2,NA,NA,TRBJ2-7,CASSPDMGTYEQYF,TGTGCCAGCAGCCCAGATATGGGGACCTACGAGCAGTACTTC
TRBV7-6,NA,few,TRBJ2-6,CASSLMIYSGANVLTF,TGTGCCAGCAGCTTAATGATCTACTCTGGGGCCAACGTCCTGACTTTC
TRBV6-6,NA,few,TRBJ2-2,CASSYGTTGELFF,TGTGCCAGCAGTTACGGGACAACCGGGGAGCTGTTTTTT
TRBV15,NA,few,TRBJ1-6,CATSLQQGSNSPLHF,TGTGCCACCAGCCTCCAGCAGGGCAGCAATTCACCCCTCCACTTT
TRBV6-2/TRBV6-3,TRBD2,few,TRBJ2-7,CASSLLATTPGGYEQYF,TGTGCCAGCAGCCTACTAGCGACTACCCCCGGGGGCTACGAGCAGTACTTC
TRBV6-5,TRBD1,few,TRBJ1-5,CASSYSTRTGYSNQPQHF,TGTGCCAGCAGTTACTCAACCCGGACAGGGTATAGCAATCAGCCCCAGCATTTT
TRBV6-2/TRBV6-3,NA,NA,TRBJ2-7,CASSRLKLEQYF,TGTGCCAGCAGCCGACTCAAACTTGAGCAGTACTTC
TRBV12-3/TRBV12-4,TRBD1,many,TRBJ1-5,CASSLQGIQPQHF,TGTGCCAGCAGCCTACAGGGGATTCAGCCCCAGCATTTT
TRBV4-2,NA,NA,TRBJ1-4,CASKGGSRVEKLFF,TGTGCCAGCAAAGGTGGGAGCAGGGTGGAAAAACTGTTTTTT
TRBV5-8,NA,NA,TRBJ2-7,CASAPLGVHSYERYF,TGTGCCAGCGCCCCCCTGGGAGTCCACTCCTACGAGCGGTACTTC
TRBV20-1,NA,NA,TRBJ2-3,CSARRSLTDTQYF,TGCAGTGCTAGACGGAGTTTGACAGATACGCAGTATTTT
TRBV20-1,NA,NA,TRBJ2-7,CSPRTLYSYEQYF,TGCAGCCCCAGGACTCTTTATTCCTACGAGCAGTACTTC
TRBV20-1,TRBD1,NA,TRBJ1-6,CSATGQGGYNSPLHF,TGCAGTGCCACGGGACAGGGGGGCTATAATTCACCCCTCCACTTT